These 28 T cell receptor beta chains originate from one sample sequenced in a study of blood T cell repertoires in COVID-19. Only in-frame clones appear in the TCRdb table, and some are missing; sequencing was by immunoSEQ multiplex PCR. The repertoire holds 300,000 to 400,000 clones, with around 85% as singletons. Sequencing used PBMCs or T cells enriched from blood (not recorded which). Receptors originate from a woman in her thirties who had been exposed to COVID-19.

The chain is built from TRBV29-1 and TRBJ1-1; D may be TRBD1 (5 bases). Germline lookup yields CDR1 SQVTM and CDR2 ANQGSEA. V was pared by 8 bases and J by 4 bases, with 14 bases between. The CDR3 has 12 amino acids. The CDR3 loop is CSHRQLGTEAFF. The CDR3 DNA sequence: TGCAGCCACAGGCAGTTGGGCACTGAAGCTTTCTTT.

J is TRBJ1-5 and V is TRBV5-6; 7 nucleotides agree with TRBD1. Germline CDR1 SGHDT, CDR2 YYEEEE. This CDR3 has 17 amino acids. With 3 bases clipped from V and 2 bases from J, the junction kept 11 bases outside the gene matches. The CDR3: CASSSEPDRRRNQPQHF. Written as DNA, the CDR3 is TGTGCCAGCAGCTCCGAACCGGACAGGCGCCGCAATCAGCCCCAGCATTTT.

The chain is built from TRBV6-1 and TRBJ2-3; 7 bases map to TRBD2. This CDR3 is 17 amino acids long. The V gene end was trimmed by 4 bases and the J gene end by 4 bases; junction bases not matched to a gene: 14. CDR1 MNHNS and CDR2 SASEGT come from the germline V gene. Here the CDR3 DNA reads TGTGCCAGCAGTGTTTTGGAGGCTAGCGGTTTCTCAGATACGCAGTATTTT. It is translated as CASSVLEASGFSDTQYF.

V gene TRBV28 combines with J gene TRBJ1-1; 7 positions agree with TRBD1. CDR3 length: 11 amino acids. V shed 7 bases, J shed 7 bases, and the junction held 3 bases outside the gene matches. Germline V gives CDR1 MDHEN, CDR2 SYDVKM. Here the CDR3 reads CASTDRIEAFF. The CDR3 DNA is TGTGCCAGCACGGACAGGATTGAAGCTTTCTTT. Full variable domain (outside the CDR3, taken from reference TRBV28 and TRBJ1-1): DVKVTQSSRYLVKRTGEKVFLECVQDMDHENMFWYRQDPGLGLRLIYFSYDVKMKEKGDIPEGYSVSREKKERFSLILESASTNQTSMYLCASTDRIEAFFGQGTRLTVV.

This clone was detected once. This chain uses TRBV7-8 with TRBJ2-3; weak D call: TRBD1 (5 bases). The CDR3 has 14 residues. CDR1 is SGHVS and CDR2 is FQNEAQ in the germline V gene. Trimming removed 5 bases from V and 3 bases from J, with 12 bases in between. The DNA of the CDR3 is TGTGCCAGCAGCGGGCGAGACAGAACAGATACGCAGTATTTT. It yields the protein CASSGRDRTDTQYF.

The chain is built from TRBV28 and TRBJ2-7; D possibly corresponds to TRBD2 (7 bases). Trimming left V 3 bases short and J 0 bases short, with 18 bases between. Germline CDR1 MDHEN, CDR2 SYDVKM. This CDR3 is 17 amino acids long. The CDR3 DNA is TGTGCCAGCAGTTTCGCACATTTGGGGGGGGCCTCCTACGAGCAGTACTTC. Its protein is CASSFAHLGGASYEQYF.

The chain couples TRBV5-1 to TRBJ2-7, with D maybe TRBD1 (6 bases). Per the germline V gene, CDR1 is SGHRS and CDR2 is YFSETQ. This CDR3 spans 13 amino acids. Trimming took off 0 bases at V and 3 bases at J, with 7 bases between the two ends. CDR3 sequence reads: CASSLGQDYEQYF. CDR3 nucleotide sequence: TGCGCCAGCAGCTTGGGACAGGACTACGAGCAGTACTTC.

The chain links TRBV15 to TRBJ2-3; TRBD1 agrees at 7 bases. J gave up 6 bases and V 0 bases, and 18 bases lay outside the gene matches. The CDR3 is 19 residues long. Germline V CDR1 and CDR2: LNHNV, YYDKDF (reference sequence). The CDR3 here is CATSRETRLLGGPQDTQYF. The CDR3 nucleotides are TGTGCCACCAGCAGAGAAACGCGGCTTTTAGGGGGCCCACAGGATACGCAGTATTTT.

Only one count was recorded for this clone. The rearrangement links TRBV15 to TRBJ2-7; 12 bases map to TRBD1. V shed 0 bases, J shed 5 bases, and the junction held 11 bases outside the gene matches. The CDR3 covers 18 residues. CDR1 LNHNV and CDR2 YYDKDF come from the germline V gene (reference sequence). The DNA of the CDR3 is TGTGCCACCAGCAGAGATAAAATGGGACAGGGGGCATACCACGAGCAGTACTTC. Translated, it gives CATSRDKMGQGAYHEQYF.

This clone came up a few times. Other nucleotide sequences in the sample specify the same CDR3. The genes are TRBV12-3 or TRBV12-4 and TRBJ2-7; perhaps TRBD1 as D (6 bases). The CDR3 has 12 amino acids. V lost 6 bases, J lost 4 bases, and 10 bases lay in between. The CDR3 is CASSLTGYEQYF. The CDR3 region has the DNA TGTGCCAGCAGCTTAACAGGGTACGAGCAGTACTTC.

The chain is built from TRBV5-4 and TRBJ2-3, with 8 bases fitting TRBD2. Trimming cost V 3 bases and J 5 bases; bases outside gene matches: 14. The germline V gene has CDR1 SGHNT and CDR2 YYREEE (reference sequence). CDR3 size: 17 residues. The CDR3 DNA reads as TGTGCCAGCAGCTACACCACGGGGGGGCCGGTACGAGATACGCAGTATTTT. Its protein is CASSYTTGGPVRDTQYF.

V gene TRBV11-2 combines with J gene TRBJ1-3; 7 bases are shared with TRBD1. CDR1 is SGHAT and CDR2 is FQNNGV in the germline V gene. The J segment lost 2 bases and the V segment lost 6 bases, leaving 10 bases of the junction unmatched. This CDR3 has 16 amino acids. In DNA form, the CDR3 reads TGTGCCAGCAGTCAGAGGGGGCAGGGTGCTGGAAACACCATATATTTT. Translated: CASSQRGQGAGNTIYF. Complete variable domain (other parts from reference TRBV11-2 and TRBJ1-3): EAGVAQSPRYKIIEKRQSVAFWCNPISGHATLYWYQQILGQGPKLLIQFQNNGVVDDSQLPKDRFSAERLKGVDSTLKIQPAKLEDSAVYLCASSQRGQGAGNTIYFGEGSWLTVV.

The rearrangement links TRBV7-6 to TRBJ2-7, with TRBD1 matching over 9 bases. J was trimmed by 3 bases and V by 0 bases; bases with no gene match: 6. The CDR3 has 16 amino acids. Germline assignment: CDR1 SGHVS and CDR2 FNYEAQ. The CDR3, as DNA: TGTGCCAGCAGCTTAGCCCCGACAGGGGGGGGCTACGAGCAGTACTTC. It translates to CASSLAPTGGGYEQYF.

The rearrangement uses TRBV29-1 and TRBJ2-7, with 8 positions matching TRBD1. The germline gives CDR1 SQVTM, CDR2 ANQGSEA. J gave up 4 bases and V 6 bases, and 8 bases lay outside the gene matches. The CDR3 has 13 residues. This CDR3 is CSVRQGSEYEQYF. The CDR3 nucleotides are TGCAGCGTCCGACAGGGGTCGGAGTACGAGCAGTACTTC.

CDR3 in amino acids: CASTQPGTGMSNEKLFF. The CDR3 DNA is TGTGCCAGCACCCAGCCTGGGACAGGGATGTCTAATGAAAAACTGTTTTTT. The chain recombines TRBV28 with TRBJ1-4; 9 nucleotides line up with TRBD1. The CDR3 has 17 residues. The germline V gene has CDR1 MDHEN and CDR2 SYDVKM. J lost 3 bases, V lost 7 bases, and 12 bases had no gene match. Variable domain in full (rest from reference TRBV28 and TRBJ1-4): DVKVTQSSRYLVKRTGEKVFLECVQDMDHENMFWYRQDPGLGLRLIYFSYDVKMKEKGDIPEGYSVSREKKERFSLILESASTNQTSMYLCASTQPGTGMSNEKLFFGSGTQLSVL.

This clone was detected a few times. The chain couples TRBV3-1 (or the pseudogene TRBV3-2) to TRBJ1-2, with 10 bases fitting TRBD1. The CDR3 spans 17 residues. V lost 1 base, J lost 3 bases, and 8 bases stayed unmatched. Germline V CDR1 and CDR2: LGHDT, YNNKEL (reference sequence). This CDR3 is CASSQGRSGQGDYGYTF. The CDR3 nucleotides read TGTGCCAGCAGCCAAGGTCGTTCCGGACAGGGGGACTATGGCTACACCTTC.

This chain joins TRBV7-2 and TRBJ1-1, with a weak D call TRBD1 (5 bases). The CDR3 contains 17 residues. Germline lookup yields CDR1 SGHTA and CDR2 FQGNSA. V lost 3 bases and J lost 5, with 22 bases in between. This CDR3 reads CASSLIGPAGRRTEAFF. The DNA of the CDR3 is TGTGCCAGCAGCTTGATCGGGCCCGCGGGGCGGAGAACTGAAGCTTTCTTT. The whole variable domain, remainder taken from reference TRBV7-2 and TRBJ1-1, is GAGVSQSPSNKVTEKGKDVELRCDPISGHTALYWYRQSLGQGLEFLIYFQGNSAPDKSGLPSDRFSAERTGGSVSTLTIQRTQQEDSAVYLCASSLIGPAGRRTEAFFGQGTRLTVV.

This rearrangement joins TRBV28 to TRBJ1-3; 9 bases are shared with TRBD1. Germline CDR1 is MDHEN and CDR2 is SYDVKM. The CDR3 loop spans 15 amino acids. V lost 6 bases and J lost 6; bases outside the gene matches: 9. The CDR3 spells CASSTTGTGINTIYF. For the CDR3, the DNA is TGTGCCAGCAGCACGACCGGGACAGGGATAAACACCATATATTTT.

This clone showed up just once. The gene calls are TRBV5-1 and TRBJ1-1, with TRBD1 identical over 8 bases. The CDR3 consists of 17 residues. CDR1 is SGHRS and CDR2 is YFSETQ in the germline V gene. V shed 0 bases and J 5 bases; nucleotides not matched to a gene: 12. CDR3 sequence: CASSLVVQTTGGTEAFF. The CDR3 DNA is TGCGCCAGCAGCTTGGTAGTACAGACTACAGGGGGTACTGAAGCTTTCTTT. The full variable domain, in which reference TRBV5-1 and TRBJ1-1 provide the parts outside the CDR3, is KAGVTQTPRYLIKTRGQQVTLSCSPISGHRSVSWYQQTPGQGLQFLFEYFSETQRNKGNFPGRFSGRQFSNSRSEMNVSTLELGDSALYLCASSLVVQTTGGTEAFFGQGTRLTVV.

J is TRBJ2-3 and V is TRBV4-3, with 8 bases matching TRBD1. This CDR3 has 15 amino acids. With 3 bases clipped from V and 4 bases from J, the junction kept 6 bases outside the gene matches. Germline CDR1 is LGHNA and CDR2 is YSLEER. The CDR3 DNA sequence: TGCGCCAGCAGCCACCCGAACAGGGGGGCAGATACGCAGTATTTT. Encoded protein: CASSHPNRGADTQYF.

The V gene is TRBV14, the J gene TRBJ2-7; TRBD2 might be the D (6 bases). V was clipped by 2 bases and J by 6 bases, with 17 bases between them. Germline CDR1 and CDR2: SGHDN and FVKESK. This CDR3 comprises 15 residues. Written as DNA, the CDR3 is TGTGCCAGCAGCCAATTCCAGCGGGCCCCGAGCGAGCAGTACTTC. Its protein product is CASSQFQRAPSEQYF.

V gene TRBV23-1 combines with J gene TRBJ1-2; TRBD1 might be the D (5 bases). TRBV23-1 is identified as an open reading frame with a role that is uncertain. This CDR3 is built from 13 residues. V dropped 8 bases and J dropped 3 bases, with 13 bases sitting between them. The CDR3 loop reads CASRTGVHYGYTF. CDR3 bases: TGCGCCAGCCGTACGGGGGTTCACTATGGCTACACCTTC.

The V call is TRBV2, the J call TRBJ2-2, with D tentatively TRBD1 (5 bases). Between the trimmed V and J ends, which lost 6 bases and 0 bases, there was a span of 8 bases. The CDR3 has 14 amino acids. The germline CDR1 and CDR2 sequences are SNHLY and FYNNEI. The CDR3 DNA follows: TGTGCCAGCAGGCGACAGTCGAACACCGGGGAGCTGTTTTTT. Its protein is CASRRQSNTGELFF.

The chain couples TRBV5-1 to TRBJ2-7, with 15 bases fitting TRBD2. This CDR3 contains 16 residues. The V gene end was trimmed by 4 bases and the J gene end by 4 bases; junction bases not matched to a gene: 6. Germline loops: CDR1 SGHRS, CDR2 YFSETQ. The CDR3 loop reads CASSPGLAGGRYEQYF. For the CDR3, the DNA is TGCGCCAGCAGCCCAGGACTAGCGGGAGGGCGGTACGAGCAGTACTTC.

The V gene is TRBV12-3 or TRBV12-4, the J gene TRBJ1-2; TRBD1 is a possible D gene (6 bases). V was shortened by 5 bases and J by 4 bases, with 11 bases between the two germline ends. The CDR3 extends over 13 amino acids. The CDR3 loop reads CASSRRDIYGYTF. Written as DNA, the CDR3 is TGTGCCAGCAGTAGACGGGACATCTATGGCTACACCTTC.

The J gene is TRBJ1-3, the V gene TRBV7-2; TRBD1 matches 7 bases. V lost 7 bases, J lost 4 bases, and 7 bases stayed unmatched. Looked up from germline, CDR1 is SGHTA and CDR2 is FQGNSA. The CDR3 covers 14 residues. The CDR3 spells CASMRQGSGNTIYF. CDR3 sequence (DNA): TGTGCCAGCATGCGACAGGGCTCAGGAAACACCATATATTTT.

This chain links TRBV6-5 with TRBJ2-3; 14 positions match TRBD2. Looked up from germline, CDR1 is MNHEY and CDR2 is SVGAGI. The CDR3 has 14 amino acids. With V trimmed by 6 bases and J by 5 bases, 1 base remained unmatched. In nucleotides, the CDR3 is TGTGCCAGCAGCGGGACTAGCGGGGGAGATACGCAGTATTTT. Protein: CASSGTSGGDTQYF.

The V gene is TRBV16, the J gene TRBJ1-1; D may be TRBD1 (5 bases). Germline V lookup: CDR1 KGHSY, CDR2 FQNENV. CDR3 length equals 13 residues. V was shortened by 4 bases and J by 1 base, with 7 bases between the two germline ends. CDR3 region: CASSPQGNTEAFF. CDR3 DNA sequence: TGTGCCAGCAGCCCCCAGGGGAACACTGAAGCTTTCTTT.